This TCR beta chain stems from a study of cytomegalovirus exposure and HLA in healthy donors. Findings and caveats of the study: The authors confirmed in vitro that a few CMV-associated chains were specific for CMV antigens.

Remarks on this clone: Its target is not known.

13 Jbeta primers and 60 Vbeta primers were used for the PCR. This table comes from immunoSEQ multiplex PCR, and its TCRdb copy is limited to in-frame clones, with some not included. The data contain about 140,000 clones, roughly a tenth of them singletons. Germline V gene sequence: CDR1 MDHEN, CDR2 SYDVKM. Trimming took 3 bases from V and 8 from J; bases not matched to a gene: 4. The CDR3 length is 14 residues. The chain joins TRBV28 to TRBJ2-1; the match to TRBD2 covers 10 bases. The receptor's source is a male donor in good health and CMV-seronegative. Material for sequencing was PBMCs. This CDR3 is CASSLSAGGDEQFF. The DNA of the CDR3 is TGTGCCAGCAGTTTGTCAGCGGGGGGGGATGAGCAGTTCTTC.